The TCR beta chain described here comes from a study of Graves' ophthalmopathy and Graves' hyperthyroidism. The study, taken as a whole, reports: The model predicted ophthalmopathy progression with 65% to 71% sensitivity and around 72% specificity.

TCR beta CDR3 amplification used RNA transcripts. First-round RT-PCR with HTBI primers preceded a second-round multiplex PCR. TCRdb re-derived calls from the multiplex PCR reads in MiXCR, one entry per CDR3 protein. Of 360,000 or so distinct CDR3 sequences in the sample, 18% were seen once. This clonotype was detected ten times or more. What it recognizes is unknown. Trimming removed 4 bases at V and 5 bases at J, with 17 bases between. In germline, CDR1 is MDHEN, CDR2 SYDVKM. CDR3 length: 15 amino acids. This sequence was found in a woman aged 18-29 years with Graves' ophthalmopathy. The sample consisted of peripheral blood. J is TRBJ1-2 and V is TRBV28; the D gene is possibly TRBD1 (5 bases). The CDR3 DNA follows: TGTGCCAGCAGTTCCGGGACGCCGCGACAGTATGGCTACACCTTC. This gives the protein CASSSGTPRQYGYTF.